This TCR beta chain was sequenced during a study of shared clonotypes between healthy human individuals. Germline loops: CDR1 SGHTA, CDR2 FQGNSA. The CDR3 contains 16 residues. V dropped 2 bases and J dropped 2; count of bases not matched to a gene: 9. As to this clone: Its antigen is undetermined.

Findings of the study overall: Tissues were not sampled, only blood, and their repertoires likely differ. Clonotype sharing among the donors was expected to vary with sequencing depth.

The assay was immunoSEQ multiplex PCR, and TCRdb's table has in-frame clones only and misses some. The sample lists millions of clones; 90% to 95% were seen once. The source is a young man in good health. Source material: naive CD4+ T cells sorted from blood. Regarding subset: CD45RA+ positively selected. This sequence joins TRBV7-2 and TRBJ2-7, with TRBD2 identical over 7 bases. The CDR3 sequence: CASSLLGRGIAYEQYF. Written as DNA, the CDR3 is TGTGCCAGCAGCTTACTGGGGCGGGGGATAGCCTACGAGCAGTACTTC.